What follows are 27 T cell receptor beta chains derived from one specimen sequenced in a study of OX40 agonist ivuxolimab in advanced cancers. The table came from immunoSEQ multiplex PCR; TCRdb's copy has only in-frame clones and leaves some out. The sample lists tens of thousands of clones, approximately 80% occurring once. The sequences come from CD4+ or CD8+ T cells sorted from blood, collected in a trial of the OX40 agonist ivuxolimab. The receptors were sampled from an adult with an advanced solid tumor such as melanoma, head and neck, liver or kidney cancer.

The chain couples TRBV6-6 to TRBJ1-2; 10 bases agree with TRBD1. Unmatched junction bases numbered 9, after V lost 5 bases and J lost 6 bases. From germline, CDR1 is MNHNY and CDR2 SVGAGI (reference sequence). This CDR3 is 15 amino acids long. The CDR3 DNA sequence: TGTGCCAGCAGTCCGCGACAGGGGGCCGCTGATGGCTACACCTTC. It encodes CASSPRQGAADGYTF.

CDR3 region: CASSLALTGLAEAFF. In DNA, the CDR3 is TGTGCCAGCAGCTTGGCACTTACAGGGTTGGCTGAAGCTTTCTTT. The chain links TRBV5-8 to TRBJ1-1, with D perhaps TRBD1 (6 bases). CDR1 SGHTS and CDR2 YDEGEE come from the germline V gene. Trimming pared 0 bases from V and 6 bases from J, leaving 15 bases between. CDR3 size: 15 residues.

This chain links TRBV5-3 with TRBJ2-2; perhaps D is TRBD1 or TRBD2 (5 bases each). TRBV5-3 is flagged as an ORF with uncertain function. V lost 0 bases to trimming and J lost 1 base, with 16 bases between them. The CDR3 sequence is 18 residues long. The CDR3 DNA sequence: TGTGCCAGAAGCTTGGATCGGGGCCCAACACAGAACACCGGGGAGCTGTTTTTT. It yields the protein CARSLDRGPTQNTGELFF.

This rearrangement joins TRBV6-1 to TRBJ1-6; a possible D gene is TRBD1 (5 bases). The germline gives CDR1 MNHNS, CDR2 SASEGT. This CDR3 comprises 14 residues. Trimming cost V 1 base and J 7 bases, with 8 bases left between them. The CDR3 sequence is CASSEGGENSPLHF. The CDR3, as DNA: TGTGCCAGCAGTGAAGGAGGGGAAAATTCACCCCTCCACTTT.

The J gene is TRBJ2-2, the V gene TRBV9, with D perhaps matching TRBD1 or TRBD2 (6 bases each). V lost 3 bases and J 4 bases, leaving 13 bases between the germline ends. From germline, CDR1 is SGDLS and CDR2 YYNGEE. This CDR3 comprises 15 residues. The CDR3, as DNA: TGTGCCAGCAGCGATTCCGGGGGCGGCACCGGGGAGCTGTTTTTT. Residues: CASSDSGGGTGELFF.

The chain links TRBV7-9 to TRBJ1-4, with 7 bases matching TRBD1. The CDR3 consists of 16 residues. V dropped 5 bases and J dropped 7; count of bases not matched to a gene: 13. In germline, CDR1 is SEHNR, CDR2 FQNEAQ (reference sequence). CDR3 sequence: CASSTGTDLRGEKLFF. The CDR3 DNA is TGTGCCAGCAGCACCGGGACAGATCTCCGAGGTGAAAAACTGTTTTTT.

CDR3 protein: CASSLVDPGRETQYF. The DNA for the CDR3 is TGTGCCAGCAGCTTAGTAGATCCGGGGAGGGAGACCCAGTACTTC. The chain is built from TRBV7-7 and TRBJ2-5, with a weak D call TRBD2 (6 bases). Trimming left V 1 base short and J 5 bases short, with 14 bases between. Germline assignment: CDR1 SSHAT and CDR2 FNYEAQ (reference sequence). The CDR3 consists of 15 residues.

This clone appeared a few times. The rearrangement links TRBV7-9 to TRBJ1-5; no definite D call. Per the germline V gene, CDR1 is SEHNR and CDR2 is FQNEAQ (reference sequence). The CDR3 length is 12 residues. The V end was cut by 6 bases, the J end by 1 base, with 4 bases between. CDR3 amino acids: CASSESNQPQHF. CDR3 in DNA: TGTGCCAGCAGTGAGAGCAATCAGCCCCAGCATTTT.

The chain combines TRBV6-1 with TRBJ2-5; the D is unclear. Germline V CDR1 and CDR2: MNHNS, SASEGT. The CDR3 length is 13 residues. Deletions cut 11 bases from V and 5 bases from J, with 18 bases between. The CDR3 coding sequence is TGTGCCGGTCAGGTGGCGCGGTTTGAGACCCAGTACTTC. Translation: CAGQVARFETQYF.

This chain joins TRBV18 and TRBJ2-7; the match to TRBD1 covers 8 bases. Trimming took 6 bases from V and 6 from J; bases not matched to a gene: 7. The CDR3 length is 13 residues. The germline CDR1 and CDR2 sequences are KGHSH and LQKENI. The CDR3 DNA reads TGTGCCAGCTCGGACGGGCAGGGGGCCGAGCAGTACTTC. It yields the protein CASSDGQGAEQYF.

V and J are TRBV5-4 and TRBJ2-1, with D unresolved. The CDR3 totals 12 residues. V was pared by 4 bases and J by 2 bases, with 4 bases between. Germline V CDR1 and CDR2: SGHNT, YYREEE (reference sequence). CDR3 in amino acids: CASSQTYNEQFF. CDR3 DNA: TGTGCCAGCAGCCAGACCTACAATGAGCAGTTCTTC.

The chain couples TRBV29-1 to TRBJ1-2; 8 nucleotides agree with TRBD1. Germline values: CDR1 SQVTM, CDR2 ANQGSEA. The V gene end was trimmed by 4 bases and the J gene end by 2 bases; junction bases not matched to a gene: 6. CDR3 length equals 14 residues. The CDR3 sequence is CSVGVGQANYGYTF. CDR3 DNA: TGCAGCGTTGGCGTGGGACAGGCCAACTATGGCTACACCTTC.

CDR3 bases: TGTGCCAGCAGCCCTGCGGGGGCGCGCGCTTTCTTT. Translated, it gives CASSPAGARAFF. This rearrangement joins TRBV7-9 to TRBJ1-1, with D possibly being TRBD1 (6 bases). CDR3 length: 12 residues. The V gene lost 5 bases and the J gene lost 11 bases, with 15 bases spanning the gap. Germline CDR1 and CDR2: SEHNR and FQNEAQ (reference sequence).

This clone was counted once. The rearrangement joins TRBV5-8 to TRBJ1-2; maybe TRBD1 (6 bases). CDR3 length: 16 amino acids. CDR1 SGHTS and CDR2 YDEGEE come from the germline V gene. The V gene lost 0 bases and the J gene lost 8 bases, with 20 bases spanning the gap. The CDR3 region is CASSLGRRGRNRGYTF. CDR3 sequence (DNA): TGTGCCAGCAGCTTGGGACGCAGGGGCCGGAATAGAGGCTACACCTTC. Drawing the rest from reference TRBV5-8 and TRBJ1-2, the complete variable domain is EAGVTQSPTHLIKTRGQQATLRCSPISGHTSVYWYQQALGLGLQFLLWYDEGEERNRGNFPPRFSGRQFPNYSSELNVNALELEDSALYLCASSLGRRGRNRGYTFGSGTRLTVV.

The rearrangement joins TRBV6-6 to TRBJ2-7; 12 nucleotides align to TRBD2. The CDR3 has 15 amino acids. Germline assignment: CDR1 MNHNY and CDR2 SVGAGI (reference sequence). Trimming took 6 bases from V and 5 from J; bases not matched to a gene: 8. CDR3 region: CASRPYSSGRDEQYF. DNA of the CDR3: TGTGCCAGCAGGCCCTACTCTAGCGGGAGGGACGAGCAGTACTTC.

This sequence joins TRBV5-6 and TRBJ2-3, with no clear D. V was pared by 0 bases and J by 2 bases, with 4 bases between. The CDR3 runs 13 residues. Germline lookup yields CDR1 SGHDT and CDR2 YYEEEE. The CDR3 sequence is CASSLDYTDTQYF. CDR3 nucleotide sequence: TGTGCCAGCAGCTTGGACTACACAGATACGCAGTATTTT.

The CDR3 region has the DNA TGTGCCAGCTCAGACTCCGGGACAGGGACTGGAAACACCATATATTTT. The encoded protein is CASSDSGTGTGNTIYF. V and J are TRBV18 and TRBJ1-3; 9 bases line up with TRBD1. Germline V lookup: CDR1 KGHSH, CDR2 LQKENI. This CDR3 has 16 amino acids. Trimming at V came to 5 bases and at J to 2 bases, leaving 7 bases not matched to a gene.

The J gene is TRBJ1-5, the V gene TRBV6-6; D is undetermined. Germline assignment: CDR1 MNHNY and CDR2 SVGAGI (reference sequence). The CDR3 extends over 16 amino acids. Trimming stripped 7 bases from V and 4 bases from J, with 20 bases between. The DNA for the CDR3 is TGTGCCAGCACTACGGGTAGGAGCTCTATGAATCAGCCCCAGCATTTT. It translates to CASTTGRSSMNQPQHF.

The chain links TRBV7-2 to TRBJ2-1; TRBD2 matches at 7 bases. The CDR3 is 16 residues long. CDR1 and CDR2 from the germline V gene are SGHTA and FQGNSA. V lost 3 bases to trimming and J lost 6 bases; unmatched junction nucleotides: 11. The CDR3 nucleotides are TGTGCCAGCAGCTTCAGCGGGACGGGACGGCGCAATGAGCAGTTCTTC. Translating gives CASSFSGTGRRNEQFF.

V gene TRBV2 combines with J gene TRBJ2-5; 8 bases are shared with TRBD2. CDR3 length: 15 residues. Germline CDR1 is SNHLY and CDR2 is FYNNEI. The J segment lost 1 base and the V segment lost 2 bases, leaving 3 bases of the junction unmatched. The CDR3 nucleotides are TGTGCCAGCAGTGAATTCGGGGGGGCCCAAGAGACCCAGTACTTC. Encoded protein: CASSEFGGAQETQYF.

This clone has only one observation. V usage is TRBV9 and J usage is TRBJ2-1; 14 nucleotides line up with TRBD2. With V trimmed by 2 bases and J by 10 bases, 11 bases remained unmatched. Germline lookup yields CDR1 SGDLS and CDR2 YYNGEE. The CDR3 spans 17 residues. The CDR3 bases are TGTGCCAGCAGCGTCGCCTCGGGACTAGCGGGAGCGGGGGAGCAGTTCTTC. Translating it yields CASSVASGLAGAGEQFF.

J is TRBJ1-4 and V is TRBV19; TRBD1 is a possible D gene (6 bases). V was shortened by 11 bases and J by 4 bases, with 17 bases between the two germline ends. Germline CDR1 is LNHDA and CDR2 is SQIVND (reference sequence). The CDR3 runs 14 residues. The CDR3 loop reads CAGSSGAYNEKLFF. The CDR3 DNA reads as TGTGCCGGTTCGTCGGGGGCTTATAATGAAAAACTGTTTTTT.

The rearrangement uses TRBV4-1 and TRBJ2-3, with TRBD2 as a possible D gene (6 bases). The V end was cut by 5 bases, the J end by 4 bases, with 13 bases between. This CDR3 is 14 amino acids long. Germline lookup yields CDR1 MGHRA and CDR2 YSYEKL. The CDR3 is CASSTPSSADTQYF. CDR3 nucleotide sequence: TGCGCCAGCAGCACTCCCTCTAGCGCAGATACGCAGTATTTT.

The rearrangement links TRBV27 to TRBJ2-7, with 9 bases matching TRBD1. Per the germline V gene, CDR1 is MNHEY and CDR2 is SMNVEV (reference sequence). The CDR3 loop spans 13 amino acids. Losses at the gene ends were 6 bases for V and 3 bases for J; bases not matched to a gene: 3. The CDR3 here is CASRGQGNYEQYV. Here the CDR3 DNA reads TGTGCCAGCAGAGGACAGGGGAACTACGAGCAGTACGTC.

This sequence joins TRBV7-2 and TRBJ2-5, with D perhaps given as TRBD1 or TRBD2 (5 bases each). Trimming cost V 4 bases and J 2 bases, with 23 bases left between them. Looked up from germline, CDR1 is SGHTA and CDR2 is FQGNSA. The CDR3 has 18 residues. CDR3 coding DNA: TGTGCCAGCAGCTCGGGACCGTCCGGAGGCGAAATTCAAGAGACCCAGTACTTC. Translating gives CASSSGPSGGEIQETQYF.

The chain links TRBV4-3 to TRBJ2-7; 9 bases are a match to TRBD1. Germline V gene sequence: CDR1 LGHNA, CDR2 YSLEER. With 8 bases clipped from V and 2 bases from J, the junction kept 7 bases outside the gene matches. The length of the CDR3 is 14 residues. This CDR3 is CASRPGQGAYEQYF. The DNA of the CDR3 is TGCGCCAGCCGCCCGGGACAGGGTGCCTACGAGCAGTACTTC.

The chain couples TRBV7-2 to TRBJ1-5; D is unresolved. V was clipped by 4 bases and J by 7 bases, with 11 bases between them. Germline CDR1 SGHTA, CDR2 FQGNSA. CDR3 size: 13 residues. CDR3 in amino acids: CASSSHAEQPQHF. CDR3 DNA: TGTGCCAGCAGCTCCCACGCGGAGCAGCCCCAGCATTTT.